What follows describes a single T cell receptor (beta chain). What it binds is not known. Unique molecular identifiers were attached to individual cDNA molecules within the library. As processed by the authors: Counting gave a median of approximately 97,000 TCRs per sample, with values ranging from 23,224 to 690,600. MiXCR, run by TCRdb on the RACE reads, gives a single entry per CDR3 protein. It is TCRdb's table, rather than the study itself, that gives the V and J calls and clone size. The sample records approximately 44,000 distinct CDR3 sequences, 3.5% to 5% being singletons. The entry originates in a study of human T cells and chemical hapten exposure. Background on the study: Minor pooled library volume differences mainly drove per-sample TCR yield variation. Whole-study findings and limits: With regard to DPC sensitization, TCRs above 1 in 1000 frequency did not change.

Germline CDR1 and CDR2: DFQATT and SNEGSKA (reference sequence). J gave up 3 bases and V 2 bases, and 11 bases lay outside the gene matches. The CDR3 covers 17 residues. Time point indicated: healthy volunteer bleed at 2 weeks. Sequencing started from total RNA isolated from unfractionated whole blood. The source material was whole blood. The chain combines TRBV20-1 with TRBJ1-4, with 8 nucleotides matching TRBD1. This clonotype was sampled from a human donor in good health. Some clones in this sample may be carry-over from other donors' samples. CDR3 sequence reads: CSARQSTGAVANEKLFF. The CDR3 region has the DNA TGCAGTGCTAGACAATCGACAGGGGCGGTGGCTAATGAAAAACTGTTTTTT.